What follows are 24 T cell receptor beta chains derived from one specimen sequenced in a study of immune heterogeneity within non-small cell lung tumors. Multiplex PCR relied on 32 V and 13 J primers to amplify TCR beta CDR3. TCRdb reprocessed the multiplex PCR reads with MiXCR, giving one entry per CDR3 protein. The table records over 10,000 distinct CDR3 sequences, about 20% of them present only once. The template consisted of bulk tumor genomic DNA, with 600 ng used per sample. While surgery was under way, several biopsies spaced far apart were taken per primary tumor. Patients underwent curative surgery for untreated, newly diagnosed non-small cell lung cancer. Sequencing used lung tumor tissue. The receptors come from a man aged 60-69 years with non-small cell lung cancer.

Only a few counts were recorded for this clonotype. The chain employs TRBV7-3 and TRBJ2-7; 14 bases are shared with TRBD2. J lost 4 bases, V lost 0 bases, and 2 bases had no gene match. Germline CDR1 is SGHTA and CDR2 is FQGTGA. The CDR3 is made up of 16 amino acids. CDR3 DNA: TGTGCCAGCAGCTTAACGGGGACTAGCGGGAGTTACGAGCAGTACTTC. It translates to CASSLTGTSGSYEQYF.

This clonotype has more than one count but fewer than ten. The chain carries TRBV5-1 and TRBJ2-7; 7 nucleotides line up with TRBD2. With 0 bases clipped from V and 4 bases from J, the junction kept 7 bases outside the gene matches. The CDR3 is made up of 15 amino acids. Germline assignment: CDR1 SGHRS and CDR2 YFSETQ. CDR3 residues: CASSLAGTGGYEQYF. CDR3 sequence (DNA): TGCGCCAGCAGCTTGGCCGGGACGGGGGGATACGAGCAGTACTTC.

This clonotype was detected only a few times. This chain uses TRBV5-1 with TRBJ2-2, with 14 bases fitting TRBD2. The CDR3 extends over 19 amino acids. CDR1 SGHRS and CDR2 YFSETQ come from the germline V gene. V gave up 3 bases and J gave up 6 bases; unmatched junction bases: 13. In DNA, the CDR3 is TGCGCCAGCAGCTCAATCCCGGGACTAGCGGGAGAAAACGCCGGGGAGCTGTTTTTT. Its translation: CASSSIPGLAGENAGELFF.

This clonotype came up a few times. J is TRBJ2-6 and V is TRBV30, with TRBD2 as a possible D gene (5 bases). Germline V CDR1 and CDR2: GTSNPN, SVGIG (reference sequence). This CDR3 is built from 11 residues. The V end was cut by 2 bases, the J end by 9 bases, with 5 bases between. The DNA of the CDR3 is TGTGCCTGGAGTCGGGACAACGTCCTGACTTTC. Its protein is CAWSRDNVLTF.

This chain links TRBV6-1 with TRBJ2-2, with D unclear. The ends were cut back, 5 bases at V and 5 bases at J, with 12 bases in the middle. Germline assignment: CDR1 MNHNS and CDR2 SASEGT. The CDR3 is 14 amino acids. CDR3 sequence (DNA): TGTGCCAGCAGTTATGGCCGTTCTACCGGGGAGCTGTTTTTT. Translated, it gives CASSYGRSTGELFF.

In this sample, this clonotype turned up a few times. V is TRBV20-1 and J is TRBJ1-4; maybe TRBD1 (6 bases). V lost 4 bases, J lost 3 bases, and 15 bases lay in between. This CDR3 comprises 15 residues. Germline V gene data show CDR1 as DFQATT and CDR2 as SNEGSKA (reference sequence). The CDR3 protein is CSAIPGVLANEKLFF. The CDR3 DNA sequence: TGCAGTGCTATTCCAGGGGTATTGGCTAATGAAAAACTGTTTTTT.

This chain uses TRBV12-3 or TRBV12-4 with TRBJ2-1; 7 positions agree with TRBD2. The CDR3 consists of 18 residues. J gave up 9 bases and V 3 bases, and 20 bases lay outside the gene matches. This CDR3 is CASSFGRAGRLGNGEQFF. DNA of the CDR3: TGTGCCAGCAGTTTCGGGAGAGCCGGGAGGCTCGGGAACGGTGAGCAGTTCTTC.

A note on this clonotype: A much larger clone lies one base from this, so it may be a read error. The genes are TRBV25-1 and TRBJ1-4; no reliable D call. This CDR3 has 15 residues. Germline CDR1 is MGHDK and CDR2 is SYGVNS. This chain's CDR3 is CTSSEPGLANEKLFF. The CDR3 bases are TGTACCAGCAGTGAACCGGGGTTGGCTAATGAAAAACTGTTTTTT.

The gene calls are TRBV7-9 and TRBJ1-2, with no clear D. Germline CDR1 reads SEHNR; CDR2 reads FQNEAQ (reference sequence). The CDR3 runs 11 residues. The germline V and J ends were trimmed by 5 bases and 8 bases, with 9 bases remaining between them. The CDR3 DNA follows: TGTGCCAGCAGCCCCAAAGTCGGCTACACCTTC. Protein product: CASSPKVGYTF.

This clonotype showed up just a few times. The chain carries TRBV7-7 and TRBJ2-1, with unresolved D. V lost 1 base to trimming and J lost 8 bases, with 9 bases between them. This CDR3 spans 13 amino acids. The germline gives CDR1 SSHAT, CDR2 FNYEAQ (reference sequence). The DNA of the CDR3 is TGTGCCAGCAGCTTAGGCAGCATGGATGAGCAGTTCTTC. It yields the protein CASSLGSMDEQFF.

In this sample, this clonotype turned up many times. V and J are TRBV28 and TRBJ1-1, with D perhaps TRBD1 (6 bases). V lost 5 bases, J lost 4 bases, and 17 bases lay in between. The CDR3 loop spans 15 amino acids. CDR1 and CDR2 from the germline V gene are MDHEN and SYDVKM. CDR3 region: CASSPVQGRSTEAFF. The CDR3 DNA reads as TGTGCCAGCAGTCCGGTACAGGGAAGGAGCACTGAAGCTTTCTTT.

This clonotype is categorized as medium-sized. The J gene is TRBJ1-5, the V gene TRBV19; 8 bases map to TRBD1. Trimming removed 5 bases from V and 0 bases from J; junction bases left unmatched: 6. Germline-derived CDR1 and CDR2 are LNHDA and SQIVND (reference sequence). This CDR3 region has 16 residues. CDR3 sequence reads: CASSARTGLSNQPQHF. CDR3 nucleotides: TGTGCCAGTAGTGCCCGGACAGGGCTTAGCAATCAGCCCCAGCATTTT.

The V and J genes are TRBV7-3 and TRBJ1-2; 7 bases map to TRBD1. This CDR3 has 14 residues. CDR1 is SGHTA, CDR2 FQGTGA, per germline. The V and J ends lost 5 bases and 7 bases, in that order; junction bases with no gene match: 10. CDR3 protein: CASSEAPGQLGYTF. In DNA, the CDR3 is TGTGCCAGCAGCGAAGCGCCGGGACAGCTTGGCTACACCTTC.

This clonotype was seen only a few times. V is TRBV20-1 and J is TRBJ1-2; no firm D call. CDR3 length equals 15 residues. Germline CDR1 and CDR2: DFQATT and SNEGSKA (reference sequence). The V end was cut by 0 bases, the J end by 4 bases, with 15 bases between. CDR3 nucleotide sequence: TGCAGTGCTAGAGATCGGCGGACCAAACTCTATGGCTACACCTTC. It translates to CSARDRRTKLYGYTF.

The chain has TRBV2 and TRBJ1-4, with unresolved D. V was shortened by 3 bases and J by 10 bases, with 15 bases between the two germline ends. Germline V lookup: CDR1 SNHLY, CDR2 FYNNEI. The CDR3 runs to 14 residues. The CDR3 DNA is TGTGCCAGCAGTGATTGGTCGGGCGGTGGAAAACTGTTTTTT. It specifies CASSDWSGGGKLFF.

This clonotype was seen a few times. DNA for the CDR3: TGTGCCAGTAGGGGGGGCTGGGAGGAGACCCAGTACTTC. Encoded protein: CASRGGWEETQYF. The chain recombines TRBV19 with TRBJ2-5, with D perhaps given as TRBD1 or TRBD2 (6 bases each). The CDR3 loop spans 13 amino acids. Germline loops: CDR1 LNHDA, CDR2 SQIVND (reference sequence). V shed 6 bases and J shed 5 bases, with 13 bases lying between them.

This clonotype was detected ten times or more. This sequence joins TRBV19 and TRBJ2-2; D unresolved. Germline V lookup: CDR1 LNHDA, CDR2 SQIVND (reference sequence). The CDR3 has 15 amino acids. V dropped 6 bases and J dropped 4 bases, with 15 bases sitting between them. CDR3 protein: CASRELGTATGELFF. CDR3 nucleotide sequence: TGTGCCAGTAGGGAGTTGGGCACCGCCACCGGGGAGCTGTTTTTT.

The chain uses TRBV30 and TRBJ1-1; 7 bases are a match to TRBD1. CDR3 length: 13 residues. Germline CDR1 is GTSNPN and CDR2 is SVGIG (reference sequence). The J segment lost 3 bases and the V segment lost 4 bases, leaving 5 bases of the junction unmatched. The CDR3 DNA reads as TGTGCCTGGACCGGGCAGGGGGACACTGAAGCTTTCTTT. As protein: CAWTGQGDTEAFF. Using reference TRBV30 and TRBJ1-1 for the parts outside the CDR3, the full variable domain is SQTIHQWPATLVQPVGSPLSLECTVEGTSNPNLYWYRQAAGRGLQLLFYSVGIGQISSEVPQNLSASRPQDRQFILSSKKLLLSDSGFYLCAWTGQGDTEAFFGQGTRLTVV.

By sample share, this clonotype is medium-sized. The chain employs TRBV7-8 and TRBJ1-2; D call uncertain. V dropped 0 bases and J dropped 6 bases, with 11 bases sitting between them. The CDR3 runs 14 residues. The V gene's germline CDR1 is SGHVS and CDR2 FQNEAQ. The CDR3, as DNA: TGTGCCAGCAGCTTAGCTCGAGGAAACCATGGCTACACCTTC. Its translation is CASSLARGNHGYTF.

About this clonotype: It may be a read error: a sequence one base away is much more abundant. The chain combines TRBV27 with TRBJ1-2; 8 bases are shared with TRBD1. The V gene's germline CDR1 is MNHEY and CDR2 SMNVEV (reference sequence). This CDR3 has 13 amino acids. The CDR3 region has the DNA TGTGCCAGCAGCCTCAGGGGGCTTTATGGCTGCACCTTC. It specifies CASSLRGLYGCTF.

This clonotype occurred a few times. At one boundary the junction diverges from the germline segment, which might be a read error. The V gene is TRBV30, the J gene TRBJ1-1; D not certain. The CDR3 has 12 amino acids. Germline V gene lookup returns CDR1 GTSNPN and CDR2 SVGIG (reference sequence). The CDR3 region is CAWRALGTESFF. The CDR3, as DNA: TGTGCCTGGAGGGCTTTAGGCACTGAATCTTTCTTT.

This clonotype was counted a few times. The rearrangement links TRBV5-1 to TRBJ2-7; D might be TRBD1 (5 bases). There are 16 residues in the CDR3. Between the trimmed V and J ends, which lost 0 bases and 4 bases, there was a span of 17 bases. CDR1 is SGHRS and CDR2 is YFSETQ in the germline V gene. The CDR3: CASSLAGDSAVYEQYF. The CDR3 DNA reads TGCGCCAGCAGCTTGGCCGGTGACAGCGCGGTGTACGAGCAGTACTTC.

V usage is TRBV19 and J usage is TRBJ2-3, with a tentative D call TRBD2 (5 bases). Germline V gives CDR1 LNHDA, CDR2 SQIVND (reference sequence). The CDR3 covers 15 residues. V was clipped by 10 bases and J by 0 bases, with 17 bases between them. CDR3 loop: CATGVSGVSTDTQYF. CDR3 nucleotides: TGTGCCACAGGTGTCAGCGGAGTCAGCACAGATACGCAGTATTTT.

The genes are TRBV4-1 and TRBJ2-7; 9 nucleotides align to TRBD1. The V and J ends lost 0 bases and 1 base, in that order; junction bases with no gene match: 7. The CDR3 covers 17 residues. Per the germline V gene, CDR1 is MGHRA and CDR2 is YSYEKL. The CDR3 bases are TGCGCCAGCAGCCAAGATCGAATAGGACAGGGGTCCTACGAGCAGTACTTC. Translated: CASSQDRIGQGSYEQYF.